This T cell receptor beta chain originates from a study of shared clonotypes between healthy human individuals. Study-level background: A donor's plate count was three for CD4 naive and three for CD4 memory; CD8 naive had two and CD8 memory one.

The CDR3 has 17 residues. The germline gives CDR1 MDHEN, CDR2 SYDVKM. Deletions cut 5 bases from V and 1 base from J, with 21 bases between. The method was immunoSEQ multiplex PCR; TCRdb's version includes in-frame clones alone and lacks a portion of them. The sample shows about 2 million clones, just under 95% of them seen only once. The naive CD8 fraction comprised CD45RO-negative cells positively selected for CCR7 and excluded terminally differentiated effector memory CD45RA+ cells. The TCR was taken from a man aged 18 to 29 in good health. Sequencing used naive CD8+ T cells sorted from blood. The J gene is TRBJ2-7, the V gene TRBV28; D tentatively fits TRBD1 or TRBD2 (5 bases each). CDR3 nucleotide sequence: TGTGCCAGCAGTCTCCATGCATCCGGGACGGCTTCCTACGAGCAGTACTTC. Translated: CASSLHASGTASYEQYF. The full variable domain, completed using reference TRBV28 and TRBJ2-7, is DVKVTQSSRYLVKRTGEKVFLECVQDMDHENMFWYRQDPGLGLRLIYFSYDVKMKEKGDIPEGYSVSREKKERFSLILESASTNQTSMYLCASSLHASGTASYEQYFGPGTRLTVT.